The 6 T cell receptor beta chains reported below all come from one sample, sequenced in a study of technical replicates of blood from a few donors. Data came from immunoSEQ multiplex PCR; TCRdb stores just in-frame clones and leaves some out. The table shows fewer than 100,000 clones, with approximately 96% occurring only once. The sample was T cells isolated from PBMCs. The receptor source for this set is a human donor in good health.

The rearrangement links TRBV15 to TRBJ1-1, with D unresolved. This CDR3 contains 15 residues. V lost 1 base, J lost 5 bases, and 14 bases lay in between. CDR1 and CDR2 (germline): LNHNV, YYDKDF (reference sequence). CDR3 region: CATSRVEASRTEAFF. In nucleotides, the CDR3 is TGTGCCACCAGCAGAGTGGAGGCCTCGAGGACTGAAGCTTTCTTT.

The rearrangement joins TRBV4-1 to TRBJ1-5, with 7 bases identical to TRBD1. This CDR3 is 14 amino acids long. Germline V gene data show CDR1 as MGHRA and CDR2 as YSYEKL. Trimming removed 1 base from V and 7 bases from J; junction bases left unmatched: 4. The CDR3 reads CASSQGQGGQPQHF. The CDR3, as DNA: TGCGCCAGCAGCCAAGGACAGGGAGGCCAGCCCCAGCATTTT.

CDR3 in amino acids: CASSGAYDTTNEKLFF. Here the CDR3 DNA reads TGCGCCAGCAGTGGGGCTTATGACACAACTAATGAAAAACTGTTTTTT. The gene calls are TRBV10-2 and TRBJ1-4; unclear D gene. The germline CDR1 and CDR2 sequences are WSHSY and SAAADI. V dropped 4 bases and J dropped 0 bases, with 12 bases sitting between them. The CDR3 spans 16 residues.

This chain joins TRBV5-1 and TRBJ2-7; tentatively, D is TRBD1 (6 bases). Trimming took off 5 bases at V and 6 bases at J, with 12 bases between the two ends. The CDR3 is 12 residues long. Germline V gene data show CDR1 as SGHRS and CDR2 as YFSETQ. In nucleotides, the CDR3 is TGCGCCAGCAGAATCGCAGGGGCCGAGCAGTACTTC. Its translation: CASRIAGAEQYF.

This chain links TRBV7-9 with TRBJ2-5; D perhaps matches TRBD2 (6 bases). This CDR3 has 13 residues. From germline, CDR1 is SEHNR and CDR2 FQNEAQ (reference sequence). V lost 5 bases to trimming and J lost 2 bases, with 9 bases between them. The CDR3 here is CASSPGRQETQYF. DNA for the CDR3: TGTGCCAGCAGCCCCGGGAGACAAGAGACCCAGTACTTC.

V gene TRBV28 combines with J gene TRBJ2-7; TRBD2 matches at 8 bases. Germline CDR1 is MDHEN and CDR2 is SYDVKM. The ends lost 5 bases at V and 5 bases at J; junction bases unmatched: 17. The CDR3 has 17 residues. The CDR3 loop is CASSPEEASGGRDEQYF. CDR3 in DNA: TGTGCCAGCAGTCCAGAGGAAGCGTCGGGAGGGCGGGACGAGCAGTACTTC.